These T cell receptor beta chains were read from a single sample in a study of shared clonotypes between healthy human individuals. Assay used: immunoSEQ multiplex PCR; TCRdb lists only in-frame clones, some missing. Counted here are fewer than 1.4 million clones, 75% to 80% occurring once; the ten biggest clones make up more than 0.55%. The sample was memory CD4+ T cells from PBMCs. The source of these receptors is a young man in good health. Some clones in this sample may be carry-over from other donors' samples. CDR3s include the opening cysteine and the closing phenylalanine or tryptophan. Each record gives: CDR3 length, clone size, J gene, D gene, V gene, CDR3 DNA, CDR3 protein. D genes are given only for firm matches. Clone size is given for some rows only: seen once, a few or many times, or a class if the clone is expanded.

13 | many | TRBJ2-7 | TRBD2 | TRBV10-3 | TGTGCCACCGCTAGCGGCCAAGGCAACGAGCAGTACTTC | CATASGQGNEQYF
15 | - | TRBJ2-1 | - | TRBV30 | TGTGCCTGGAGTGTACTGTCGTCCGGGCCCAATGAGCAGTTCTTC | CAWSVLSSGPNEQFF
14 | once | TRBJ2-2 | - | TRBV5-1 | TGCGCCAGCAGCTTGATTTCTTCGGCCGGGGAGCTGTTTTTT | CASSLISSAGELFF
12 | - | TRBJ1-1 | - | TRBV28 | TGTGCCAGCAGTTTAATTCGCACTGAAGCTTTCTTT | CASSLIRTEAFF
15 | once | TRBJ1-1 | - | TRBV28 | TGTGCCAGCCACCCAGGCGGAGCCATGAACACTGAAGCTTTCTTT | CASHPGGAMNTEAFF
14 | - | TRBJ1-2 | - | TRBV29-1 | TGCAGCGCGACAGAGGGGGGGACAACCTATGGCTACACCTTC | CSATEGGTTYGYTF
15 | - | TRBJ1-5 | TRBD1 | TRBV29-1 | TGCAGCGTGGGGGACAGGGGATTGAGCAATCAGCCCCGGCATTTT | CSVGDRGLSNQPRHF
14 | few | TRBJ1-1 | - | TRBV11-2 | TGTGCCAGCAGCTTGCGAGGCCTGAACACTGAAGCTTTCTTT | CASSLRGLNTEAFF
15 | - | TRBJ1-2 | - | TRBV6-4 | TGTGCCAGCAGTGAGGCCCAGGGCTCCCTCTATGGCTACACCTTC | CASSEAQGSLYGYTF
14 | - | TRBJ2-3 | - | TRBV11-2 | TGTGCCAGCAGCGTAAGGACGGGTAAAGATACGCAGTATTTT | CASSVRTGKDTQYF
16 | many | TRBJ2-1 | TRBD2 | TRBV13 | TGTGCCAGCACTCCTACCTTTAGGGAGGGATACAATGAGCAGTTCTTC | CASTPTFREGYNEQFF
15 | few | TRBJ1-2 | TRBD1 | TRBV28 | TGTGCCAGCAGCCCACCTAGACAGGGACCTTATGGCTACACCTTC | CASSPPRQGPYGYTF
16 | - | TRBJ2-2 | - | TRBV19 | TGTGCCAGTAGTACACGGACATCGACGAACACCGGGGAGCTGTTTTTT | CASSTRTSTNTGELFF
12 | - | TRBJ2-5 | - | TRBV29-1 | TGCAGCGTAACGGTTGCGGGAGAGACCCAGTACTTC | CSVTVAGETQYF
15 | - | TRBJ2-7 | - | TRBV7-9 | TGTGCCAGCAGCTTTCTTCCGGGAGCGATCTACGAGCAGTACTTC | CASSFLPGAIYEQYF
11 | - | TRBJ2-1 | TRBD2 | TRBV6-1 | TGTGCCAGCAGTGAAAGCGGGAGTAGGTTCTTC | CASSESGSRFF
18 | many | TRBJ2-3 | - | TRBV9 | TGTGCCAGCAGCGTAGGACAGGGGAGGGGATTGATTTCAGATACGCAGTATTTT | CASSVGQGRGLISDTQYF
13 | - | TRBJ2-7 | TRBD1 | TRBV7-3 | TGTGCCAGCAGCCGGACAGGGGTGGCTGAGCAGTACTTC | CASSRTGVAEQYF
14 | - | TRBJ1-1 | - | TRBV28 | TGTGCCAGCACTTCCTTAGGGAGGAACACTGAAGCTTTCTTT | CASTSLGRNTEAFF
14 | - | TRBJ2-7 | - | TRBV7-3 | TGTGCCAGCAGCTTAAGCGGGACGGGGGACGAGCAGTACTTC | CASSLSGTGDEQYF
15 | - | TRBJ2-7 | TRBD2 | TRBV4-1 | TGCGCCAGCAGCCAAAATCCAGCGGGAGGCTACGAGCAGTACTTC | CASSQNPAGGYEQYF
13 | - | TRBJ1-2 | - | TRBV27 | TGTGCCAGCAGGGCTTATGGACAGCAAGGCTACACCTTC | CASRAYGQQGYTF
14 | - | TRBJ2-7 | TRBD2 | TRBV28 | TGTGCCAGCAGTGGGACTAGCGAAACCTACGAGCAGTACTTC | CASSGTSETYEQYF
14 | - | TRBJ1-5 | - | TRBV6-5 | TGTGCCAGCAGGACCCGGGACGGCGATAGGCCCCAGCATTTT | CASRTRDGDRPQHF
11 | few | TRBJ2-7 | - | TRBV6-6 | TGTGCCAGCAGGCTGTCCTACGAGCAGTACTTC | CASRLSYEQYF
16 | - | TRBJ2-2 | TRBD1 | TRBV5-4 | TGTGCCAGCAGGTATAAGCAGGGGGCGAACACCGGGGAGCTGTTTTTT | CASRYKQGANTGELFF
14 | few | TRBJ2-7 | - | TRBV2 | TGTGCCAGCAAGAAGACGACAGTGATGGGGGAGCAGTACTTC | CASKKTTVMGEQYF
17 | - | TRBJ1-5 | TRBD1 | TRBV19 | TGTGCCAGTAGTATCCGACAGGGCCCAAATCTAAATCAGCCCCAGCATTTT | CASSIRQGPNLNQPQHF
16 | few | TRBJ2-2 | TRBD2 | TRBV27 | TGTGCCAGCAGTTTGATGGCTAGCGGGAGTTCCGGGGAGCTGTTTTTT | CASSLMASGSSGELFF
14 | - | TRBJ2-1 | - | TRBV2 | TGTGCCAGCAGCCTACCGAACAGCCTCAATGAGCAGTTCTTC | CASSLPNSLNEQFF
13 | once | TRBJ2-4 | - | TRBV29-1 | TGCAGCGTCGCCGGCCTGAGGGGGAACATTCAGTACTTC | CSVAGLRGNIQYF
12 | - | TRBJ1-2 | - | TRBV5-4 | TGTGCCAGCAGATTTTCAGGGAACGGCTACACCTTC | CASRFSGNGYTF
15 | few | TRBJ2-1 | TRBD2 | TRBV5-6 | TGTGCCAGCAGCTGGGGGAGCGGGAGAAGCAATGAGCAGTTCTTC | CASSWGSGRSNEQFF
14 | once | TRBJ1-3 | - | TRBV7-8 | TGTGCCAGCAGCCGAGCCGGGGTTGGAAACACCATATATTTT | CASSRAGVGNTIYF
12 | many | TRBJ1-1 | - | TRBV5-1 | TGCGCCAGCAGTACGGCGAACACTGAAGCTTTCTTT | CASSTANTEAFF
16 | - | TRBJ1-1 | - | TRBV5-1 | TGCGCCAGCAGCGGCGGGGGCGCGGCGGTGAACACTGAAGCTTTCTTT | CASSGGGAAVNTEAFF
15 | - | TRBJ1-5 | TRBD1 | TRBV6-5 | TGTGCCAGCAGAAAAGGGACAGATAGCAATCAGCCCCAGCATTTT | CASRKGTDSNQPQHF
12 | - | TRBJ1-2 | - | TRBV28 | TGTGCCAGCGAGGGGGGACTCTATGGCTACACCTTC | CASEGGLYGYTF
14 | - | TRBJ2-7 | - | TRBV5-4 | TGTGCCAGCAGCTCTACGACAGGCCACTACGAGCAGTACTTC | CASSSTTGHYEQYF
16 | - | TRBJ2-2 | - | TRBV5-6 | TGTGCCAGCAGCTTGGTACAGGGCGCGAACACCGGGGAGCTGTTTTTT | CASSLVQGANTGELFF
14 | once | TRBJ2-7 | TRBD1 | TRBV7-9 | TGTGCCAGCAGCTCCAGGACCAGGGGGCATCAGCAGTACTTC | CASSSRTRGHQQYF
17 | - | TRBJ2-3 | TRBD2 | TRBV5-4 | TGTGCCAGCAGCTTGGCCGTGAGCGGGAGGGCCACAGATACGCAGTATTTT | CASSLAVSGRATDTQYF
17 | - | TRBJ1-5 | - | TRBV4-2 | TGTGCCAGCAGCCAAGAGCGGCAGTTTGCCCGGGGGCAGCCCCAGCATTTT | CASSQERQFARGQPQHF
15 | - | TRBJ1-2 | TRBD1 | TRBV18 | TGTGCCAGCTCACCAACGGACAGGGGGCGAAGTGGCTACACCTTC | CASSPTDRGRSGYTF
11 | - | TRBJ2-7 | - | TRBV2 | TGTGCCAGCAGGTTAGAGTACGAGCAGTACTTC | CASRLEYEQYF
15 | - | TRBJ2-1 | TRBD1 | TRBV28 | TGTGCCAGCAGACCTACCGGGACAGGGAACAATGAGCAGTTCTTC | CASRPTGTGNNEQFF
14 | - | TRBJ1-5 | - | TRBV6-5 | TGTGCCAGCAGGCAGTTGACAGGCAATCAGCCCCAGCATTTT | CASRQLTGNQPQHF
15 | - | TRBJ2-7 | TRBD2 | TRBV30 | TGTGCCTGGATTCTAAGGCTAGCGGAAGGTAAAGAGCAGTACTTC | CAWILRLAEGKEQYF
16 | - | TRBJ1-5 | - | TRBV15 | TGTGCCACCAGCAGAGAGGGAGGCGAGGGCAATCAGCCCCAGCATTTT | CATSREGGEGNQPQHF
15 | - | TRBJ2-3 | - | TRBV5-1 | TGCGCCAGCAGCTTGGGGGGCACAAGTCGGGATACGCAGTATTTT | CASSLGGTSRDTQYF
12 | once | TRBJ2-7 | - | TRBV30 | TGTGCCTGGATCTTGCCCGGACAGAACTCTTACTTC | CAWILPGQNSYF
14 | - | TRBJ2-3 | - | TRBV7-9 | TGTGCCAGCAGCTTACAGACAGGCGAAGATACGCAGTATTTT | CASSLQTGEDTQYF
14 | - | TRBJ1-4 | - | TRBV2 | TGTGCCAGCAAAATGGACATTCTTAATGAAAAACTGTTTTTT | CASKMDILNEKLFF